These 24 T cell receptor beta chains came from one sample sequenced in a study of blood T cells in healthy people across ages. Then a second PCR, running roughly 7 to 11 cycles, was carried out with a sample-barcoded 5' primer and a J-beta primer mix. From the 5' RACE reads, TCRdb called clonotypes with MiXCR, one entry per CDR3 protein. The sample has about 1,600,000 distinct CDR3 sequences, approximately 40% seen once. Source material: blood. The receptors originated from a woman between 18 and 29 years old in good health.

This clonotype has more than one count but fewer than ten. This sequence joins TRBV9 and TRBJ2-3; TRBD2 is a possible D gene (5 bases). The CDR3 consists of 16 residues. Trimming pared 1 base from V and 2 bases from J, leaving 14 bases between. CDR1 is SGDLS, CDR2 YYNGEE, per germline. The CDR3 region is CASSVSGSGYTDTQYF. CDR3 in DNA: TGTGCCAGCAGCGTATCGGGATCGGGGTACACAGATACGCAGTATTTT.

This chain joins TRBV7-6 and TRBJ1-4, with D possibly TRBD1 on 5 matching bases. Between the trimmed V and J ends, which lost 6 bases and 3 bases, there was a span of 5 bases. The CDR3 has 12 amino acids. Germline CDR1 reads SGHVS; CDR2 reads FNYEAQ. CDR3 amino acids: CASRGANEKLFF. CDR3 DNA sequence: TGTGCCAGCAGGGGGGCTAATGAAAAACTGTTTTTT.

This clonotype was counted once. A read error may account for a junction end that differs from germline. The chain has TRBV2 and TRBJ2-1; no clear D gene. Germline CDR1 reads SNHLY; CDR2 reads FYNNEI. This CDR3 has 10 amino acids. The CDR3 loop is CAGSVDEQFF. As DNA, the CDR3 is TGTGCCGGCAGTGTGGATGAGCAGTTCTTC. Full variable domain (rest looked up from reference TRBV2 and TRBJ2-1): EPEVTQTPSHQVTQMGQEVILRCVPISNHLYFYWYRQILGQKVEFLVSFYNNEISEKSEIFDDQFSVERPDGSNFTLKIRSTKLEDSAMYFCAGSVDEQFFGPGTRLTVL.

This chain uses TRBV20-1 with TRBJ2-1; perhaps TRBD2 as D (6 bases). Trimming took off 6 bases at V and 7 bases at J, with 16 bases between the two ends. Germline assignment: CDR1 DFQATT and CDR2 SNEGSKA (reference sequence). This CDR3 region has 13 residues. For the CDR3, the DNA is TGCAGTGCCGGGACTCGTCAAAGGAATGAGCAGTTCTTC. Translated: CSAGTRQRNEQFF.

The rearrangement joins TRBV7-2 to TRBJ2-7, with D perhaps matching TRBD1 or TRBD2 (5 bases each). V lost 2 bases to trimming and J lost 7 bases, with 21 bases between them. The CDR3 consists of 16 residues. CDR1 SGHTA and CDR2 FQGNSA come from the germline V gene. The chain's CDR3 is CASSLRGALSGNEQYF. The CDR3 region has the DNA TGTGCCAGCAGCTTAAGAGGGGCTCTATCCGGGAATGAGCAGTACTTC.

This clonotype turned up a few times. The chain recombines TRBV12-3 or TRBV12-4 with TRBJ1-2; 7 bases line up with TRBD1. The CDR3 totals 14 residues. V was clipped by 7 bases and J by 3 bases; unmatched bases: 8. Written as DNA, the CDR3 is TGTGCCAGCAACTGGCAGGGGGTCGACTATGGCTACACCTTC. It encodes CASNWQGVDYGYTF.

This clonotype was counted at least ten times. CDR3 DNA sequence: TGTGCCAGCAGCCAAGCTGGCGGCTACACCTTC. Its translation is CASSQAGGYTF. The rearrangement uses TRBV3-1 and TRBJ1-2; no reliable D call. The germline CDR1 and CDR2 sequences are LGHDT and YNNKEL (reference sequence). Trimming left V 1 base short and J 8 bases short, with 5 bases between. The CDR3 is 11 residues long.

This clonotype came up a few times. The chain couples TRBV20-1 to TRBJ2-7; the match to TRBD2 covers 11 bases. The germline V gene has CDR1 DFQATT and CDR2 SNEGSKA (reference sequence). The V segment lost 1 base and the J segment 5 bases; nucleotides outside the gene matches: 4. The CDR3 sequence is 14 residues long. In DNA, the CDR3 is TGCAGTGCTAGAGTGACTAGCGGGACTCACGAGCAGTACTTC. As protein: CSARVTSGTHEQYF.

This clonotype was seen a few times. This rearrangement joins TRBV20-1 to TRBJ2-3; weak D call: TRBD2 (6 bases). The V end lost 8 bases, the J end lost 2 bases, and 20 bases lay between the germline ends. This CDR3 has 15 amino acids. Germline V gene sequence: CDR1 DFQATT, CDR2 SNEGSKA (reference sequence). CDR3 amino acids: CSLGGATTYTDTQYF. In DNA form, the CDR3 reads TGCAGTCTGGGCGGGGCGACTACCTACACAGATACGCAGTATTTT.

The rearrangement uses TRBV3-1 and TRBJ2-5; TRBD1 or TRBD2 may be the D gene (5 bases each). The J call may be wrong; the DNA end is better matched by TRBJ2-7. CDR1 and CDR2 from the germline V gene are LGHDT and YNNKEL (reference sequence). There are 13 residues in the CDR3. The CDR3 loop is CASSHLGVYEQYF. The CDR3 region has the DNA TGTGCCAGCAGTCACCTGGGGGTCTACGAGCAGTACTTC.

V and J are TRBV4-1 and TRBJ1-1; no reliable D call. Germline V lookup: CDR1 MGHRA, CDR2 YSYEKL. The V end was cut by 1 base, the J end by 5 bases, with 17 bases between. The CDR3 length is 16 residues. CDR3 DNA: TGCGCCAGCAGCCAAGGTCTGGCACCCCGAGGAACTGAAGCTTTCTTT. It translates to CASSQGLAPRGTEAFF.

The J gene is TRBJ2-3, the V gene TRBV7-9; D is uncertain. Germline V gene data show CDR1 as SEHNR and CDR2 as FQNEAQ (reference sequence). V was pared by 3 bases and J by 2 bases, with 9 bases between. This CDR3 is 14 amino acids long. In DNA form, the CDR3 reads TGTGCCAGCAGCTTCCCAAGGGCCACAGATACGCAGTATTTT. Translated: CASSFPRATDTQYF.

This clonotype was detected a few times. The V gene is TRBV6-1, the J gene TRBJ2-3; 7 nucleotides agree with TRBD2. The CDR3 has 16 residues. After removal of 6 bases from V and 2 bases from J, the junction contained 11 bases not matched to a gene. CDR1 and CDR2 (germline): MNHNS, SASEGT. The CDR3 sequence: CASSPMDLAATDTQYF. The CDR3 DNA reads as TGTGCCAGCAGCCCCATGGATCTAGCGGCCACAGATACGCAGTATTTT.

This clonotype was recorded a few times. The gene calls are TRBV7-6 and TRBJ2-3; maybe TRBD2 (5 bases). The germline V gene encodes CDR1 SGHVS and CDR2 FNYEAQ. The CDR3 runs to 15 residues. The V gene lost 5 bases and the J gene lost 3 bases, with 15 bases spanning the gap. As DNA, the CDR3 is TGTGCCAGCAGCAGAGATAGGGAGAGGACAGATACGCAGTATTTT. It encodes CASSRDRERTDTQYF.

The V and J genes are TRBV3-1 and TRBJ2-7; 12 bases line up with TRBD2. The CDR3 runs to 17 residues. Germline V gene data show CDR1 as LGHDT and CDR2 as YNNKEL (reference sequence). Trimming took 3 bases from V and 4 from J; bases not matched to a gene: 10. CDR3: CASSQRLAGAIGYEQYF. The CDR3 DNA sequence: TGTGCCAGCAGCCAGAGACTAGCGGGGGCCATCGGGTACGAGCAGTACTTC.

V is TRBV7-9 and J is TRBJ1-1; TRBD1 aligns across 9 bases. This CDR3 spans 16 amino acids. Germline CDR1 and CDR2: SEHNR and FQNEAQ (reference sequence). Trimming took 3 bases from V and 5 from J; bases not matched to a gene: 10. The CDR3 bases are TGTGCCAGCAGCTTCTTGACAGGGGGGGTTAGGACTGAAGCTTTCTTT. Amino acids: CASSFLTGGVRTEAFF. Together with reference TRBV7-9 and TRBJ1-1, the CDR3 gives the full variable domain: DTGVSQNPRHKITKRGQNVTFRCDPISEHNRLYWYRQTLGQGPEFLTYFQNEAQLEKSRLLSDRFSAERPKGSFSTLEIQRTEQGDSAMYLCASSFLTGGVRTEAFFGQGTRLTVV.

This clonotype was recorded at least ten times. The chain uses TRBV10-3 and TRBJ2-7; D not certain. CDR3 length equals 12 residues. The V end lost 8 bases, the J end lost 6 bases, and 14 bases lay between the germline ends. In germline, CDR1 is ENHRY, CDR2 SYGVKD. The CDR3 DNA is TGTGCCATCTACGACCCCCCGGCCGAGCAGTACTTC. Protein: CAIYDPPAEQYF.

This clonotype has a single count. The junction departs from germline at one end; a sequencing error may be responsible. The rearrangement uses TRBV10-3 and TRBJ2-7, with TRBD1 matching over 9 bases. The CDR3 is made up of 15 amino acids. Germline-derived CDR1 and CDR2 are ENHRY and SYGVKD. CDR3 DNA sequence: TGTGTCATCAGCGAGTCCGGACAGGGGTGGTACGAGCAGTACTTC. The encoded protein is CVISESGQGWYEQYF.

There are a few counts of this clonotype. The chain links TRBV13 to TRBJ2-7; D might be TRBD1 (6 bases). This CDR3 spans 15 amino acids. Germline V lookup: CDR1 PRHDT, CDR2 FYEKMQ (reference sequence). V was clipped by 5 bases and J by 3 bases, with 17 bases between them. CDR3 bases: TGTGCCAGCAGCACCCCGGGGCAGGGGCGCTACGAGCAGTACTTC. Encoded protein: CASSTPGQGRYEQYF.

V usage is TRBV7-2 and J usage is TRBJ2-1; 7 nucleotides line up with TRBD1. Germline lookup yields CDR1 SGHTA and CDR2 FQGNSA. V lost 7 bases, J lost 10 bases, and 7 bases stayed unmatched. The CDR3 has 12 residues. DNA for the CDR3: TGTGCCAGCACCATCGACAGGGCAGAGCAGTTCTTC. Amino acid sequence: CASTIDRAEQFF. The full variable domain, in which reference TRBV7-2 and TRBJ2-1 provide the parts outside the CDR3, is GAGVSQSPSNKVTEKGKDVELRCDPISGHTALYWYRQSLGQGLEFLIYFQGNSAPDKSGLPSDRFSAERTGGSVSTLTIQRTQQEDSAVYLCASTIDRAEQFFGPGTRLTVL.

The J gene is TRBJ1-1, the V gene TRBV10-3, with 7 nucleotides matching TRBD1. CDR1 and CDR2 from the germline V gene are ENHRY and SYGVKD. With 3 bases clipped from V and 3 bases from J, the junction kept 4 bases outside the gene matches. This CDR3 is built from 14 residues. The CDR3 DNA follows: TGTGCCATCAGTGACAGGGACAGCTACACTGAAGCTTTCTTT. Protein sequence: CAISDRDSYTEAFF.

This clonotype was seen repeatedly, ten times or more. The chain combines TRBV27 with TRBJ2-1, with no clear D. Germline assignment: CDR1 MNHEY and CDR2 SMNVEV (reference sequence). V lost 0 bases to trimming and J lost 5 bases, with 5 bases between them. The CDR3 length is 13 residues. The CDR3 spells CASSLSMDNEQFF. Here the CDR3 DNA reads TGTGCCAGCAGTTTATCAATGGACAATGAGCAGTTCTTC.

The genes are TRBV20-1 and TRBJ2-3; no clear D gene. CDR3 size: 13 residues. CDR1 is DFQATT and CDR2 is SNEGSKA in the germline V gene (reference sequence). Trimming shortened V by 6 bases and J by 2 bases, and 12 bases separated the two germline ends. The CDR3 loop is CSARTPFTDTQYF. The CDR3 region has the DNA TGCAGTGCAAGAACACCGTTCACAGATACGCAGTATTTT.

The chain is built from TRBV12-3 or TRBV12-4 and TRBJ2-3, with a possible D match to TRBD2 (5 bases). Trimming stripped 8 bases from V and 3 bases from J, with 18 bases between. The CDR3 sequence is 15 residues long. CDR3 loop: CASGNGEYRTDTQYF. The DNA for the CDR3 is TGTGCCAGCGGTAACGGGGAGTACAGAACAGATACGCAGTATTTT.